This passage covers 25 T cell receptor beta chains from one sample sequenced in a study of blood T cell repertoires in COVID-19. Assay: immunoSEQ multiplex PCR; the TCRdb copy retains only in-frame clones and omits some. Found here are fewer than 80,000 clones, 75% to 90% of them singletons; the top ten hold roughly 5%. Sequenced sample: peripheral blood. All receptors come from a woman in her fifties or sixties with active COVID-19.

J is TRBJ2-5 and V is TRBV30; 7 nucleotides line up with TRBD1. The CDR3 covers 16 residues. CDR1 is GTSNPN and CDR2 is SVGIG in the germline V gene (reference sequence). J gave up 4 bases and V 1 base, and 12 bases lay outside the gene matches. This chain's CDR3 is CAWSALNRGVGETQYF. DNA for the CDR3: TGTGCCTGGAGTGCCCTCAACAGGGGAGTTGGAGAGACCCAGTACTTC. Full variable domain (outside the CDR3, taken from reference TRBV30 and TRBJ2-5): SQTIHQWPATLVQPVGSPLSLECTVEGTSNPNLYWYRQAAGRGLQLLFYSVGIGQISSEVPQNLSASRPQDRQFILSSKKLLLSDSGFYLCAWSALNRGVGETQYFGPGTRLLVL.

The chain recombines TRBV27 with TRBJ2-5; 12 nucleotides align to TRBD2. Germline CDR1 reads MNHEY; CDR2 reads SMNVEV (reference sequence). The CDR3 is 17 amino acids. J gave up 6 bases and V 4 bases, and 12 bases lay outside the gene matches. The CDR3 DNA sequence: TGTGCCAGCAGTTCGGGGCTAGCGGGAGGGCCCGGGAAGACCCAGTACTTC. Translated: CASSSGLAGGPGKTQYF.

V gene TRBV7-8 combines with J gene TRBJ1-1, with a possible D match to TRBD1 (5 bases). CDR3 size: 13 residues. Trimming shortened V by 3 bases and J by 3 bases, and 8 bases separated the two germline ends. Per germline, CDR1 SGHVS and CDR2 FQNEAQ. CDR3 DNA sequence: TGTGCCAGCAGCTTGGGAGGGGACACTGAAGCTTTCTTT. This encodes CASSLGGDTEAFF.

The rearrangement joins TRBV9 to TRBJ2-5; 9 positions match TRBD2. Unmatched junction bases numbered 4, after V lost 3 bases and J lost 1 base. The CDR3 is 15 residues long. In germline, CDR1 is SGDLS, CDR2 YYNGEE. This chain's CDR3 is CASSARLAVQETQYF. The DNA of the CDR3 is TGTGCCAGCAGCGCTCGACTAGCGGTCCAAGAGACCCAGTACTTC.

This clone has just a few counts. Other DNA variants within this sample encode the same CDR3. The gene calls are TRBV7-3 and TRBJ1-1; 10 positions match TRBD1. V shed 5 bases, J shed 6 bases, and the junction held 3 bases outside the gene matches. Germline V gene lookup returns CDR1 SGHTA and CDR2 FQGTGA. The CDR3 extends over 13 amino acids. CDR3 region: CASSPGTGAEAFF. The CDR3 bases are TGTGCCAGCAGCCCCGGGACAGGGGCTGAAGCTTTCTTT.

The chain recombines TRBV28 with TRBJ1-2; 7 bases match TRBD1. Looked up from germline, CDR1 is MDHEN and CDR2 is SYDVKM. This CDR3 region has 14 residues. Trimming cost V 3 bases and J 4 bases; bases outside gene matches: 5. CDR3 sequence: CASSFGAGGYGYTF. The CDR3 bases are TGTGCCAGCAGTTTTGGTGCAGGGGGCTATGGCTACACCTTC.

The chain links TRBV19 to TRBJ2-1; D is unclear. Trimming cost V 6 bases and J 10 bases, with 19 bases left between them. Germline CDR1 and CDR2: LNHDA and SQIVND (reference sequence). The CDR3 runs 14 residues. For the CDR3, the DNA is TGTGCCAGTAGCCCAGTGATGGGCCCCCGGGAGCAGTTCTTC. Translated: CASSPVMGPREQFF.

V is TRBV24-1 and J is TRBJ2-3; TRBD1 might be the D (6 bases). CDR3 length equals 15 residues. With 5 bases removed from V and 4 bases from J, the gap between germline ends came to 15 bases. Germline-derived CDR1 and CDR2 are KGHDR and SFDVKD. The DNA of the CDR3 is TGTGCCACCAGTGGGAATAGCGCAGGGGCAGATACGCAGTATTTT. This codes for CATSGNSAGADTQYF.

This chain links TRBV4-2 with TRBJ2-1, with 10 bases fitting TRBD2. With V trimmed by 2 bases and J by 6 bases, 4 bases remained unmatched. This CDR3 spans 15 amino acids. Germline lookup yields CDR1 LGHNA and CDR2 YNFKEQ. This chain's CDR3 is CASSQRLAGVNEQFF. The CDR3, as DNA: TGTGCCAGCAGCCAAAGGCTAGCGGGAGTCAATGAGCAGTTCTTC.

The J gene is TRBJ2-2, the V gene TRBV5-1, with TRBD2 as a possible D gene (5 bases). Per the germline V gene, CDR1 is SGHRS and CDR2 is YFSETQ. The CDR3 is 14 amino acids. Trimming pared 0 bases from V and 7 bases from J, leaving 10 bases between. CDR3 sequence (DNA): TGCGCCAGCAGCTTGGTGTTTGGAGGCGGGGAGCTGTTTTTT. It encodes CASSLVFGGGELFF.

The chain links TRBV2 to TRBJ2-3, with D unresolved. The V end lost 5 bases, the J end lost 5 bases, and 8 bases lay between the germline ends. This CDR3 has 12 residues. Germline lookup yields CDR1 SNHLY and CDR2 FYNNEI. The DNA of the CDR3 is TGTGCCAGCAGTTTAGAGAGAGATACGCAGTATTTT. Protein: CASSLERDTQYF.

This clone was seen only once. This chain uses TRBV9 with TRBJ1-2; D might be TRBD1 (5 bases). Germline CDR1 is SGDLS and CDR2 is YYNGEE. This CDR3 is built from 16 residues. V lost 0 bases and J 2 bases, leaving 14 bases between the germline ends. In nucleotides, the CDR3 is TGTGCCAGCAGCGTAGGGTCCGGGGGTGAGAACTATGGCTACACCTTC. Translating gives CASSVGSGGENYGYTF. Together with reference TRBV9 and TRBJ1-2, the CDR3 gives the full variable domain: DSGVTQTPKHLITATGQRVTLRCSPRSGDLSVYWYQQSLDQGLQFLIQYYNGEERAKGNILERFSAQQFPDLHSELNLSSLELGDSALYFCASSVGSGGENYGYTFGSGTRLTVV.

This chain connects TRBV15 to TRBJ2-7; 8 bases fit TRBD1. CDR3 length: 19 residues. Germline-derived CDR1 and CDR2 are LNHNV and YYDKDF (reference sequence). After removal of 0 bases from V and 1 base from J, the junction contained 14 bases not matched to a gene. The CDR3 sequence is CATSRDRAGDRRSSYEQYF. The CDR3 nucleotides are TGTGCCACCAGCAGAGATCGGGCAGGGGACAGGAGGTCTTCCTACGAGCAGTACTTC.

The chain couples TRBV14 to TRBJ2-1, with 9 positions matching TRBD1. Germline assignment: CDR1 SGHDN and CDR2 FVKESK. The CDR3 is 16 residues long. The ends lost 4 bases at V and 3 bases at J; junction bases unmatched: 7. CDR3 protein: CASSLLEGQGYNEQFF. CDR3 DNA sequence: TGTGCCAGCAGCCTGTTAGAGGGACAGGGCTACAATGAGCAGTTCTTC.

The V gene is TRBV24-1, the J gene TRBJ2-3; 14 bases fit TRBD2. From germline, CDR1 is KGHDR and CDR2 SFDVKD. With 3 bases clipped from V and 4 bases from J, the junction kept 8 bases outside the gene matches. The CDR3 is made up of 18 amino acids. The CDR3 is CATSDANLGLAGADTQYF. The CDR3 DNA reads TGTGCCACCAGTGATGCGAACTTGGGACTAGCGGGAGCAGATACGCAGTATTTT.

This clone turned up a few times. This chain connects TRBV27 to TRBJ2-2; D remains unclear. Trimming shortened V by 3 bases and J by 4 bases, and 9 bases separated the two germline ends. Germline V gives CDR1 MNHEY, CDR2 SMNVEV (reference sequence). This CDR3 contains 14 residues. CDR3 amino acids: CASSFEHPTGELFF. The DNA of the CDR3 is TGTGCCAGCAGTTTTGAACATCCCACCGGGGAGCTGTTTTTT.

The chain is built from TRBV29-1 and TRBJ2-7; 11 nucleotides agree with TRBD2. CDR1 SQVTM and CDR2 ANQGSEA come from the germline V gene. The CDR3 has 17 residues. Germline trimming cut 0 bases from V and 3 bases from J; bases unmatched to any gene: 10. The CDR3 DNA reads TGCAGCGTTGAAGAGGGAACTAGCGGGAGTTTCGACTACGAGCAGTACTTC. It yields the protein CSVEEGTSGSFDYEQYF.

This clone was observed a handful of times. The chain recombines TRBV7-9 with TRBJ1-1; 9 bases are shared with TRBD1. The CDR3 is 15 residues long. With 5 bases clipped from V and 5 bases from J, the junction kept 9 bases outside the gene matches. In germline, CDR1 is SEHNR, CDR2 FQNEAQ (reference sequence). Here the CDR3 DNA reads TGTGCCAGCAGCCCTACAGGGGGCGCAGGAACTGAAGCTTTCTTT. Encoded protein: CASSPTGGAGTEAFF.

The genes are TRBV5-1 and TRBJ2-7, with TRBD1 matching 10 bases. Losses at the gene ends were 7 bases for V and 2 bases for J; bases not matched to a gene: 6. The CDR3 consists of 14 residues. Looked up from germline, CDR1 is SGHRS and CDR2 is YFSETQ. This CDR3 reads CASRPGQGAYEQYF. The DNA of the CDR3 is TGCGCCAGCCGTCCCGGACAGGGGGCCTACGAGCAGTACTTC.

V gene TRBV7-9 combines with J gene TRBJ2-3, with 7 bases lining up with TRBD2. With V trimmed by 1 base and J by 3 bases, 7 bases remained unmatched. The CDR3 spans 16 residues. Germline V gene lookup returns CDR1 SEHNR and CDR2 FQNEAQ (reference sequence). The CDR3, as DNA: TGTGCCAGCAGCTTAGAAGATCTGGGAGGGACAGATACGCAGTATTTT. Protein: CASSLEDLGGTDTQYF.

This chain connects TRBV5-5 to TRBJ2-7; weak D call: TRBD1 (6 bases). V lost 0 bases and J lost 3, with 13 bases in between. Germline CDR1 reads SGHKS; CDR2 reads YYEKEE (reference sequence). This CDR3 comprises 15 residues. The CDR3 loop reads CASSLAAGVNYEQYF. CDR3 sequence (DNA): TGTGCCAGCAGCTTGGCGGCAGGGGTAAACTACGAGCAGTACTTC.

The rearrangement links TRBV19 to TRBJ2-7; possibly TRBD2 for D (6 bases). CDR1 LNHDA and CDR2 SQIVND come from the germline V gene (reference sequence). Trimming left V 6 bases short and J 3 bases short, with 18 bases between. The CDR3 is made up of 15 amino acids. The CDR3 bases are TGTGCCAGTAGCCCCAGGGAGGACGGCCTCTACGAGCAGTACTTC. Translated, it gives CASSPREDGLYEQYF. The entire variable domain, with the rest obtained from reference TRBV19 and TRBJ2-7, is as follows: DGGITQSPKYLFRKEGQNVTLSCEQNLNHDAMYWYRQDPGQGLRLIYYSQIVNDFQKGDIAEGYSVSREKKESFPLTVTSAQKNPTAFYLCASSPREDGLYEQYFGPGTRLTVT.

Here the CDR3 reads CASSLVPGESEQYF. The CDR3 region has the DNA TGTGCCAGCAGCTTAGTACCAGGGGAGAGCGAGCAGTACTTC. The rearrangement links TRBV11-1 to TRBJ2-7; a possible D gene is TRBD1 (6 bases). This CDR3 spans 14 amino acids. CDR1 and CDR2 from the germline V gene are SGHAT and FQDESV (reference sequence). V was pared by 1 base and J by 6 bases, with 13 bases between.

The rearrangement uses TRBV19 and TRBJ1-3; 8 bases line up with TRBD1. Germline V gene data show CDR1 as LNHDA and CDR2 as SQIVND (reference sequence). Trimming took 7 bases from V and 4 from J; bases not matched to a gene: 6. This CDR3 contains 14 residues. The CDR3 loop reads CASTPDRVGNTIYF. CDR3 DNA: TGTGCCAGTACCCCGGACAGGGTCGGAAACACCATATATTTT.

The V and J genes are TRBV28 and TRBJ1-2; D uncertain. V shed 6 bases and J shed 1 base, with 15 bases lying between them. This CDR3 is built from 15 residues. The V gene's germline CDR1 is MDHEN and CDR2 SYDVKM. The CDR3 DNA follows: TGTGCCAGCAGAGACATGGCTAGCCTTAACTATGGCTACACCTTC. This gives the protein CASRDMASLNYGYTF.